This T cell receptor (beta chain) was sequenced in a study of OX40 agonist ivuxolimab in advanced cancers. Using immunoSEQ multiplex PCR, the repertoire was profiled, and TCRdb retains in-frame clones only, with some absent. Of tens of thousands of clones listed, 80% to 90% are singletons. Autoimmune disease history or systemic immunosuppression excluded patients. Looked up from germline, CDR1 is ENHRY and CDR2 is SYGVKD. The CDR3 is 15 amino acids. V lost 6 bases, J lost 1 base, and 4 bases stayed unmatched. The material sequenced was CD4+ or CD8+ T cells sorted from blood, taken in a trial of the OX40 agonist ivuxolimab. This receptor was obtained from an adult with an advanced solid tumor such as melanoma, head and neck, liver or kidney cancer. V and J are TRBV10-3 and TRBJ1-3; 9 bases are shared with TRBD1. CDR3 amino acids: CAISRDRASGNTIYF. The CDR3, as DNA: TGTGCCATCAGCAGGGACAGGGCTTCTGGAAACACCATATATTTT.